This entry features one TCR beta chain sequence. This sample stems from a study of blood T cell repertoires in COVID-19. For the study at large: Sources were T cells, B-cell-depleted T cells, or PBMCs; the material itself was cDNA or gDNA.

As handled by the study authors: Counts of nucleated cells, estimated from reference gene primer amplification, were obtained. Generated by immunoSEQ multiplex PCR, the TCRdb table keeps only in-frame clones and is missing some. The V and J calls and clone size were taken over from that table, and D and trimming were inferred from the DNA. The sample shows around 130,000 clones, 84% of them seen only once. V lost 4 bases and J 7 bases, leaving 16 bases between the germline ends. In germline, CDR1 is MNHEY, CDR2 SVGAGI. There are 15 residues in the CDR3. Sequencing was performed on peripheral blood. The TCR sequence derives from a woman at least 80 years old with acute or convalescent COVID-19. The chain joins TRBV6-5 to TRBJ2-2, with D tentatively TRBD2 (7 bases). CDR3 bases: TGTGCCAGCAGTTCTTGGGGGGGCGCCGGCGGGGAGCTGTTTTTT. Protein: CASSSWGGAGGELFF.